The rows below give T cell receptor beta chains drawn from one sample of a study of T cells in localized non-small cell lung cancer. Assay: immunoSEQ multiplex PCR; the TCRdb copy retains only in-frame clones and omits some. The sample consists of some 51,000 clones, 70% to 90% of them appearing once. The sequencing used peripheral blood, collected before any cancer treatment. These receptors were collected from a woman between 35 and 75 years old with stage I lung adenocarcinoma. The CDR3 runs from the conserved cysteine through the conserved F or W. A D gene is named only where the DNA matches it firmly. Clone size appears in some rows only: once, few, many, or a class for an expanded clone.

abundance	d_gene	v_gene	j_gene	CDR3aa	CDR3nt
once	TRBD1	TRBV10-3	TRBJ2-5	CAISVGQGAETQYF	TGTGCCATCAGTGTCGGACAGGGGGCAGAGACCCAGTACTTC
few	-	TRBV2	TRBJ2-7	CASSEGWSEQYF	TGTGCCAGCAGTGAGGGATGGAGCGAGCAGTACTTC
-	-	TRBV5-1	TRBJ1-1	CASSSQTVTEAFF	TGCGCCAGCAGCTCTCAGACGGTAACTGAAGCTTTCTTT
-	TRBD2	TRBV5-1	TRBJ2-3	CASSSGLAGEGDTQYF	TGCGCCAGCAGCTCGGGACTAGCGGGGGAAGGAGATACGCAGTATTTT
-	TRBD1	TRBV29-1	TRBJ2-3	CSVERTGDKTDTQYF	TGCAGCGTAGAAAGGACAGGGGACAAGACAGATACGCAGTATTTT
few	-	TRBV25-1	TRBJ2-7	CASSDSYEQYF	TGTGCCAGCAGTGACTCATACGAGCAGTACTTC
-	-	TRBV6-6	TRBJ2-2	CASIRTVTGELFF	TGTGCCAGCATCAGGACCGTCACCGGGGAGCTGTTTTTT
-	TRBD1	TRBV19	TRBJ2-1	CASSTSFWTGASRSYNEQFF	TGTGCCAGTAGTACCTCGTTTTGGACAGGGGCCTCCCGCTCCTACAATGAGCAGTTCTTC
-	TRBD1	TRBV4-3	TRBJ2-1	CASSQGTGGFNEQFF	TGCGCCAGCAGCCAAGGGACAGGGGGTTTCAATGAGCAGTTCTTC
-	-	TRBV2	TRBJ1-5	CASRNEVQPQHF	TGTGCCAGCAGGAACGAGGTTCAGCCCCAGCATTTT
-	-	TRBV19	TRBJ1-1	CASSIGTDSEAFF	TGTGCCAGTAGTATTGGGACGGATTCTGAAGCTTTCTTT
-	-	TRBV4-2	TRBJ2-2	CASSQARPLNTGELFF	TGTGCCAGCAGCCAAGCTCGGCCTTTGAACACCGGGGAGCTGTTTTTT
once	-	TRBV2	TRBJ1-6	CASKGSSYNSPLHF	TGTGCCAGCAAAGGAAGCTCCTATAATTCACCCCTCCACTTT
-	TRBD1	TRBV2	TRBJ1-6	CASSEEGQGGGSPLHF	TGTGCCAGCAGTGAAGAGGGGCAGGGGGGCGGCTCACCCCTCCACTTT
-	-	TRBV7-2	TRBJ1-6	CASSFQSLESPLHF	TGTGCCAGCAGCTTTCAATCTCTAGAGTCACCCCTCCACTTT
-	-	TRBV6-1	TRBJ1-1	CASSRGSLAPEAFF	TGTGCCAGCAGCCGAGGGTCGTTGGCGCCTGAAGCTTTCTTT
-	-	TRBV5-1	TRBJ2-5	CASSLGGVQETQYF	TGCGCCAGCAGCTTGGGGGGGGTTCAAGAGACCCAGTACTTC
-	-	TRBV7-2	TRBJ2-3	CASSPLGGPRYF	TGTGCCAGCAGCCCATTGGGGGGGCCTAGGTATTTT
-	TRBD1	TRBV30	TRBJ1-6	CAWRKDRDASPLHF	TGTGCCTGGAGGAAAGACAGGGATGCTTCACCCCTCCACTTT
-	-	TRBV7-2	TRBJ2-3	CASSHPRAPDTQYF	TGTGCCAGCAGCCATCCCCGGGCCCCAGATACGCAGTATTTT
-	TRBD1	TRBV18	TRBJ1-2	CASSPRGQGLTGYTF	TGTGCCAGCTCACCTCGAGGACAGGGTCTTACTGGCTACACCTTC
-	-	TRBV2	TRBJ1-2	CASSEVQWGGYTF	TGTGCCAGCAGTGAAGTCCAGTGGGGTGGCTACACCTTC
few	-	TRBV28	TRBJ1-6	CASSQPITPLHF	TGTGCCAGCAGTCAACCTATTACACCCCTCCACTTT
-	TRBD1	TRBV5-6	TRBJ1-1	CASSLLQGNEAFF	TGTGCCAGCAGCTTGCTACAGGGGAATGAAGCTTTCTTT
once	TRBD2	TRBV7-9	TRBJ2-3	CASSYSGGADTQYF	TGTGCCAGCAGCTATAGCGGGGGGGCCGATACGCAGTATTTT
-	-	TRBV19	TRBJ2-7	CATGAYYEQYF	TGTGCCACGGGGGCCTACTACGAGCAGTACTTC
-	-	TRBV5-6	TRBJ2-1	CASSILARGQYNEQFF	TGTGCCAGCAGCATACTAGCGCGGGGGCAATACAATGAGCAGTTCTTC